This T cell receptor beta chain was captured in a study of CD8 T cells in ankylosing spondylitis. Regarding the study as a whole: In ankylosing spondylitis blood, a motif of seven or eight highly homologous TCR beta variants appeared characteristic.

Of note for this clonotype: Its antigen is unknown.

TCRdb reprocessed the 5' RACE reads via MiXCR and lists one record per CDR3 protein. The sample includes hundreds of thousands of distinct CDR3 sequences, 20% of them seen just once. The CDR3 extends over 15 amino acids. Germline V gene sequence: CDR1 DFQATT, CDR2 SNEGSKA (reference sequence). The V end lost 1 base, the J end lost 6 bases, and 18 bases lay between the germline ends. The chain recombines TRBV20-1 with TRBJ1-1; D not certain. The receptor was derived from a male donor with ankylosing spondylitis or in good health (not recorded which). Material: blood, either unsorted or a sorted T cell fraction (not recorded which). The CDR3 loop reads CSARGRKDHNSEAFF. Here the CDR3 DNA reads TGCAGTGCTAGAGGGCGAAAGGACCACAACTCTGAAGCTTTCTTT.